The 26 T cell receptor beta chains given below trace back to one sample, sequenced in a study of T cell responses to AZD1222 COVID-19 vaccine. TCRdb keeps only in-frame clones here, not all; method: immunoSEQ multiplex PCR. Across about 140,000 clones, the top ten clones capture about 2% of the sample. Source material: peripheral blood. The receptors derive from an adult in good health.

The rearrangement uses TRBV7-8 and TRBJ2-7; 11 bases match TRBD1. V lost 4 bases, J lost 4 bases, and 3 bases stayed unmatched. Germline V gene sequence: CDR1 SGHVS, CDR2 FQNEAQ. The CDR3 extends over 14 amino acids. CDR3 in amino acids: CASSWTGGGYEQYF. The CDR3 nucleotides read TGTGCCAGCAGCTGGACAGGGGGCGGGTACGAGCAGTACTTC.

The rearrangement joins TRBV7-2 to TRBJ2-3, with unresolved D. The length of the CDR3 is 17 residues. The V gene lost 0 bases and the J gene lost 6 bases, with 19 bases spanning the gap. Germline V gene lookup returns CDR1 SGHTA and CDR2 FQGNSA. CDR3 nucleotides: TGTGCCAGCAGCTTAGCGCGCAATAGAGGCTTAGGGGATACGCAGTATTTT. This codes for CASSLARNRGLGDTQYF.

This chain uses TRBV9 with TRBJ1-1, with 7 bases lining up with TRBD1. The CDR3 sequence is 13 residues long. V was pared by 4 bases and J by 4 bases, with 4 bases of the junction left unmatched. Germline V lookup: CDR1 SGDLS, CDR2 YYNGEE. The CDR3 reads CASSLGTVTEAFF. The CDR3 region has the DNA TGTGCCAGCAGCCTCGGGACAGTCACTGAAGCTTTCTTT.

The chain uses TRBV28 and TRBJ2-7, with 10 bases that match TRBD1. Unmatched junction bases numbered 7, after V lost 6 bases and J lost 5 bases. Germline lookup yields CDR1 MDHEN and CDR2 SYDVKM. This CDR3 region has 14 residues. The CDR3 region is CASSPPGTGDEQYF. CDR3 nucleotide sequence: TGTGCCAGCAGCCCGCCCGGGACAGGGGACGAGCAGTACTTC.

The J gene is TRBJ2-2, the V gene TRBV5-1; D remains unclear. V lost 0 bases to trimming and J lost 2 bases, with 5 bases between them. CDR1 is SGHRS and CDR2 is YFSETQ in the germline V gene. The CDR3 is 14 residues long. CDR3 sequence reads: CASSLDKNTGELFF. CDR3 sequence (DNA): TGCGCCAGCAGCTTGGACAAAAACACCGGGGAGCTGTTTTTT.

This rearrangement joins TRBV5-6 to TRBJ1-2, with D tentatively TRBD1 (5 bases). The CDR3 has 15 residues. In germline, CDR1 is SGHDT, CDR2 YYEEEE. V shed 0 bases and J shed 3 bases, with 12 bases lying between them. The CDR3 sequence: CASSLEGQGYYGYTF. CDR3 in DNA: TGTGCCAGCAGCTTGGAGGGGCAGGGTTACTATGGCTACACCTTC.

Worth noting for this clone: This sample also contains other DNA sequences that code for the same CDR3. The chain is built from TRBV28 and TRBJ1-2; D uncertain. This CDR3 comprises 11 residues. Per germline, CDR1 MDHEN and CDR2 SYDVKM. CDR3 protein: CASRLSYGYTF. As DNA, the CDR3 is TGTGCGTCGAGGTTGTCCTATGGCTACACCTTC.

The chain is built from TRBV12-3 or TRBV12-4 and TRBJ1-2, with D tentatively TRBD1 (5 bases). Trimming pared 6 bases from V and 11 bases from J, leaving 16 bases between. The CDR3 has 12 residues. Here the CDR3 DNA reads TGTGCCAGCAGCCGCCGGGACCTGACTTACACCTTC. Protein sequence: CASSRRDLTYTF.

The genes are TRBV5-5 and TRBJ2-3; the D is unclear. V was cut by 1 base and J by 6 bases, with 6 bases left in between. CDR1 SGHKS and CDR2 YYEKEE come from the germline V gene (reference sequence). This CDR3 has 12 amino acids. The CDR3 DNA reads TGTGCCAGCAGCTTGACGGCGGATACGCAGTATTTT. This translates into CASSLTADTQYF.

CDR3 bases: TGTGCCAGCAGCCCCCAGGATTCACCCCTCCACTTT. This translates into CASSPQDSPLHF. V usage is TRBV7-9 and J usage is TRBJ1-6; unclear D gene. V shed 5 bases and J shed 8 bases, with 7 bases lying between them. Per germline, CDR1 SEHNR and CDR2 FQNEAQ (reference sequence). The CDR3 is 12 amino acids.

The chain is built from TRBV9 and TRBJ2-1, with 7 bases lining up with TRBD2. CDR1 and CDR2 (germline): SGDLS, YYNGEE. This CDR3 has 17 amino acids. Unmatched junction bases numbered 18, after V lost 4 bases and J lost 8 bases. The CDR3 sequence: CASSPEFGGRPWDEQFF. CDR3 coding DNA: TGTGCCAGCAGCCCCGAGTTCGGGGGGAGGCCTTGGGATGAGCAGTTCTTC.

To note about this clone: The same CDR3 is also encoded by other DNA sequences in this sample. The chain employs TRBV28 and TRBJ1-4, with D tentatively TRBD1 (5 bases). The CDR3 consists of 14 residues. Per germline, CDR1 MDHEN and CDR2 SYDVKM. V lost 5 bases, J lost 6 bases, and 13 bases lay in between. CDR3 in DNA: TGTGCCAGCAGTCCACCGGGACGGGATGAAAAACTGTTTTTT. It encodes CASSPPGRDEKLFF.

This chain joins TRBV2 and TRBJ1-4, with 7 bases aligning to TRBD1. Germline assignment: CDR1 SNHLY and CDR2 FYNNEI. The CDR3 is made up of 14 amino acids. Trimming removed 5 bases from V and 8 bases from J; junction bases left unmatched: 8. DNA of the CDR3: TGTGCCAGCAGTAAACAGGGGAGTTGGGAAAAACTGTTTTTT. Residues: CASSKQGSWEKLFF.

This chain's CDR3 is CASSLGIAGSSGANVLTF. CDR3 DNA sequence: TGTGCCAGCAGCTTAGGTATAGCTGGGAGCTCTGGGGCCAACGTCCTGACTTTC. This sequence joins TRBV11-2 and TRBJ2-6; possibly TRBD2 for D (5 bases). Germline V gives CDR1 SGHAT, CDR2 FQNNGV. Deletions cut 1 base from V and 0 bases from J, with 13 bases between. The CDR3 runs to 18 residues. Together with reference TRBV11-2 and TRBJ2-6, the CDR3 gives the full variable domain: EAGVAQSPRYKIIEKRQSVAFWCNPISGHATLYWYQQILGQGPKLLIQFQNNGVVDDSQLPKDRFSAERLKGVDSTLKIQPAKLEDSAVYLCASSLGIAGSSGANVLTFGAGSRLTVL.

Here the CDR3 reads CASGLGLAGGRETQYF. DNA of the CDR3: TGTGCTAGTGGTCTGGGACTAGCGGGGGGCCGAGAGACCCAGTACTTC. The chain carries TRBV12-5 and TRBJ2-5; 15 nucleotides match TRBD2. CDR3 length equals 16 residues. CDR1 and CDR2 (germline): LGHNT, FRNRAP. With 5 bases clipped from V and 4 bases from J, the junction kept 5 bases outside the gene matches.

This chain links TRBV14 with TRBJ1-2; D possibly corresponds to TRBD1 (5 bases). The CDR3 is made up of 15 amino acids. V shed 4 bases and J shed 2 bases, with 14 bases lying between them. Germline CDR1 is SGHDN and CDR2 is FVKESK. The CDR3 reads CASSRAGTSNYGYTF. CDR3 in DNA: TGTGCCAGCAGCCGAGCGGGGACTTCGAACTATGGCTACACCTTC. Full variable domain (outside the CDR3, taken from reference TRBV14 and TRBJ1-2): EAGVTQFPSHSVIEKGQTVTLRCDPISGHDNLYWYRRVMGKEIKFLLHFVKESKQDESGMPNNRFLAERTGGTYSTLKVQPAELEDSGVYFCASSRAGTSNYGYTFGSGTRLTVV.

The rearrangement links TRBV7-9 to TRBJ1-2; D is unclear. Looked up from germline, CDR1 is SEHNR and CDR2 is FQNEAQ (reference sequence). The CDR3 runs 13 residues. Trimming left V 2 bases short and J 4 bases short, with 8 bases between. The CDR3 DNA sequence: TGTGCCAGCAGCTTAAGGGAGGCCTATGGCTACACCTTC. Protein sequence: CASSLREAYGYTF.

CDR3 nucleotide sequence: TGTGCCAGCAGCTTGGGACAGACGAACACTGAAGCTTTCTTT. It translates to CASSLGQTNTEAFF. The rearrangement uses TRBV5-8 and TRBJ1-1; weak D call: TRBD1 (5 bases). This CDR3 is built from 14 residues. Trimming left V 0 bases short and J 1 base short, with 7 bases between. The V gene's germline CDR1 is SGHTS and CDR2 YDEGEE.

The chain carries TRBV11-3 and TRBJ1-2; D not resolved. Germline assignment: CDR1 SGHNT and CDR2 YENEEA. V was pared by 5 bases and J by 4 bases, with 11 bases between. The CDR3 extends over 13 amino acids. The CDR3 DNA sequence: TGTGCCAGCAGCCCATCGGACGGCTATGGCTACACCTTC. Amino acid sequence: CASSPSDGYGYTF.

The V call is TRBV10-3, the J call TRBJ1-4; D gene uncertain. The CDR3 is 14 residues long. The V end was cut by 0 bases, the J end by 8 bases, with 10 bases between. Germline V lookup: CDR1 ENHRY, CDR2 SYGVKD. The CDR3 region is CAISESRDEEKLFF. In nucleotides, the CDR3 is TGTGCCATCAGTGAGTCAAGGGATGAGGAAAAACTGTTTTTT.

The chain's CDR3 is CSVVWDSSLGYTF. The CDR3 DNA reads TGCAGCGTTGTATGGGACAGCTCCTTAGGCTACACCTTC. V usage is TRBV29-1 and J usage is TRBJ1-2; 7 bases line up with TRBD1. CDR1 is SQVTM and CDR2 is ANQGSEA in the germline V gene. The CDR3 has 13 amino acids. The ends lost 4 bases at V and 8 bases at J; junction bases unmatched: 10.

The CDR3 DNA follows: TGTGCCAGCAGCTTACAGTTTAGCAATCAGCCCCAGCATTTT. Translated, it gives CASSLQFSNQPQHF. The chain recombines TRBV7-6 with TRBJ1-5; D not certain. This CDR3 spans 14 amino acids. The germline CDR1 and CDR2 sequences are SGHVS and FNYEAQ. V lost 2 bases and J 0 bases, leaving 5 bases between the germline ends.

The CDR3 is CASSYWGKVNTEAFF. CDR3 bases: TGTGCCAGCAGTTATTGGGGCAAGGTGAACACTGAAGCTTTCTTT. This chain joins TRBV6-6 and TRBJ1-1; D is possibly TRBD1 (5 bases). The CDR3 consists of 15 residues. The germline V and J ends were trimmed by 3 bases and 0 bases, with 11 bases remaining between them. In germline, CDR1 is MNHNY, CDR2 SVGAGI (reference sequence).

The chain combines TRBV5-1 with TRBJ1-3, with D perhaps matching TRBD1 (6 bases). Germline V gene lookup returns CDR1 SGHRS and CDR2 YFSETQ. Trimming removed 4 bases from V and 1 base from J, with 15 bases in between. The CDR3 has 16 residues. This CDR3 is CASSARTVNSGNTIYF. As DNA, the CDR3 is TGCGCCAGCAGCGCCCGGACAGTTAATTCTGGAAACACCATATATTTT.

This chain links TRBV27 with TRBJ2-7, with 7 bases that match TRBD1. CDR3 size: 14 residues. CDR1 is MNHEY and CDR2 is SMNVEV in the germline V gene (reference sequence). V lost 1 base to trimming and J lost 5 bases; unmatched junction nucleotides: 5. This chain's CDR3 is CASSLFDRAHEQYF. The DNA of the CDR3 is TGTGCCAGCAGTTTATTTGACAGGGCCCACGAGCAGTACTTC.

V gene TRBV4-3 combines with J gene TRBJ1-4, with D perhaps TRBD1 (5 bases). Germline lookup yields CDR1 LGHNA and CDR2 YSLEER. Trimming removed 2 bases from V and 0 bases from J, with 16 bases in between. This CDR3 is 18 amino acids long. The DNA for the CDR3 is TGCGCCAGCAGCCAATCTCCCGGACAACTTGCAACTAATGAAAAACTGTTTTTT. Translated: CASSQSPGQLATNEKLFF.